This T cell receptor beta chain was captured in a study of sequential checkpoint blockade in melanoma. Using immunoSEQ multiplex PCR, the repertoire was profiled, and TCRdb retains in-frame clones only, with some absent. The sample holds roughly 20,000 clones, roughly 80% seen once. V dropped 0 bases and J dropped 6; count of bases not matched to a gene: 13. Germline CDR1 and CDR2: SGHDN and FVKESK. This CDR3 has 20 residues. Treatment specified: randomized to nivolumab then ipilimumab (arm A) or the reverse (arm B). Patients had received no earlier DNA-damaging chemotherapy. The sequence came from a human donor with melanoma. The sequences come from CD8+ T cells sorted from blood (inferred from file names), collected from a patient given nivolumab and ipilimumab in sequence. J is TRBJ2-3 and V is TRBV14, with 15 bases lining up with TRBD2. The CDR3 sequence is CASSQDWGLAGGEPMDTQYF. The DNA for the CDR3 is TGTGCCAGCAGCCAAGATTGGGGACTAGCGGGGGGCGAGCCCATGGATACGCAGTATTTT. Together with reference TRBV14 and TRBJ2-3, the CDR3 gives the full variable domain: EAGVTQFPSHSVIEKGQTVTLRCDPISGHDNLYWYRRVMGKEIKFLLHFVKESKQDESGMPNNRFLAERTGGTYSTLKVQPAELEDSGVYFCASSQDWGLAGGEPMDTQYFGPGTRLTVL.